This TCR beta chain was identified during a study of beta chain features in type 1 diabetes (dated 2018 in TCRdb). Some background on the complete study: Patients and healthy donors did not differ in mean age, gender distribution, total cell number or subset yield. Across all samples, some 110,000,000 sorted cells were examined, and cell number per subset correlated strongly with RNA yield. The study compared the TCRB repertoires of sorted circulating CD4+ T cell subsets in recently diagnosed type 1 diabetes patients with those in matched healthy donors. Regulatory and stem cell-like memory subsets were isolated from only 8 patients and roughly 8 healthy donors, whereas naive and central memory subsets came from all 30 or so donors.

Each donor gave one peripheral blood draw, averaging around 120 mL, which was collected into heparinised tubes. Using a panel that included CD45RO, CCR7, CD25, CD127, CD95 and CD27, naive, central memory, regulatory and stem cell-like memory CD4+ T cells were sorted on a BD FACSAria II. All sorted populations exceeded 95% purity. PBMCs were isolated right away by Lymphoprep density gradient centrifugation and were stained directly, without culture. So that batch effects would be minimized, each experiment stained and sorted samples in pairs, pairing one healthy donor with one patient. The research as a whole found: Fewer insertions and more nucleotide deletions at VDJ recombination sites were observed in patients with type 1 diabetes, implying thymic rearrangement abnormalities. PCR may preferentially amplify shorter templates, but because patient and control samples were amplified and corrected together, any resulting skew would affect both groups equally. HLA sub-analyses involved small numbers of individuals, so any influence of HLA type on TCRB rearrangement remained unresolved. Sequencing cDNA rather than genomic DNA could over-represent highly expressing activated cells, although activation and CD3 levels did not differ between groups. Naive, central memory and regulatory TCRB repertoires appeared to be more alike among patients than among healthy donors. Type 1 diabetes patients showed a moderate but significant shortening of TCRB CDR3 length in all four CD4+ subsets.

The entire isolated RNA was reverse transcribed using the High Capacity cDNA Reverse Transcription Kit, and thus expressed TCRB transcripts were sequenced. Deep immunoSEQ sequencing was applied to naive, central memory and regulatory T cell samples, giving an average of about 3.8 million total reads per sample. Sorted cells were lysed in RLT buffer, and RNA was extracted using DNase-treated RNeasy Micro or Mini kits according to cell number. Each cell subset was processed separately to prevent cross-contamination, with patient and healthy donor samples processed together. The immunoSEQ multiplex PCR was used to amplify TCRB sequences from cDNA, generating 87-bp fragments that spanned the CDR3 region. Sequencing of the amplicons was performed on the Illumina HiSeq platform. Per the authors' processing: Synthetic template baselines were used to correct PCR bias computationally, reads within Hamming distance 2 were collapsed, and singletons that could not be merged were discarded. Reads were aligned against IMGT so that V, D and J genes, CDR3 length and insertions or deletions at six rearrangement sites could be assigned. Clonotype counts were normalized to sorted cell number within each subset before computing true diversity and Gini coefficients with the tcR R package. The overlap coefficient, calculated on TCRB nucleotide sequences, was used to quantify repertoire sharing. As a proxy for the pre-selection repertoire, out-of-frame TCRB sequences from naive cells were analyzed. As stored in TCRdb, this immuneACCESS dataset retains in-frame rearrangements with V and J assigned. A fraction of the clones does not appear; measured against another copy, unresolved V genes explain less than half of the discrepancy, and the remainder lacks a known reason. V and J calls and clone size are those listed in that table; D and trimming were worked out from the DNA. This sample lists hundreds of thousands of clones; about an eighth were detected once. The ten top clones hold approximately 0.02% of the sample.

About this clone: Its antigen is not yet known. Qualities for individual bases were not recorded, and no much larger clone is one base off.

CDR1 is given as SQVTM and CDR2 as ANQGSEA, both from the germline V gene. A distance of 12 bases separates the germline ends of V and J, which lose 8 bases and 2 bases respectively. The cysteine opens and the phenylalanine closes a CDR3 of 12 amino acids. Kept here is only the CDR3 DNA, which spans 36 bases and is read in frame from base 1. This TCR derives from a young man with type 1 diabetes. The rearranged chain carries TRBV29-1 and TRBJ1-1; the D gene is perhaps TRBD1, from 5 matching bases. The sequenced sample was naive CD4+ T cells from blood. This specimen's cell subset or site label, interpreted: true naive CD4+ T cells. DNA sequence: TGCAGCTCAAAATGGGGCAACACTGAAGCTTTCTTT. Its protein product is CSSKWGNTEAFF.